Detailed here is one T cell receptor beta chain. The CDR3 loop spans 14 amino acids. V was shortened by 1 base and J by 1 base, with 5 bases between the two germline ends. Germline values: CDR1 LGHDT, CDR2 YNNKEL (reference sequence). Sequencing was performed with immunoSEQ multiplex PCR; in TCRdb, only in-frame clones are kept and a portion is missing. This sample has a few hundred thousand clones, with 80% to 90% found just once. Enrolled through a virtual design, the participants were between roughly 18 and 90 years of age and came from roughly 22 US areas. Allocation to cohorts depended on clinical history reported by the participants. The recovered donors of Cohort 3 showed two negative PCRs, clearance, or symptom resolution. The sample is drawn from a study of blood T cell repertoires in COVID-19.

This receptor was taken from a man aged 30 to 39 who had recovered from COVID-19. The specimen sequenced was PBMCs or T cells enriched from blood (not recorded which). The chain couples TRBV3-1 (or the pseudogene TRBV3-2) to TRBJ1-5, with D uncertain. DNA for the CDR3: TGTGCCAGCAGCCAAGGAGGGAGCAATCAGCCCCAGCATTTT. This gives the protein CASSQGGSNQPQHF.